The 17 T cell receptor beta chains below were found in one sample sequenced in a study of cytomegalovirus exposure and HLA in healthy donors. The PCR ran on 60 Vbeta and 13 Jbeta primers. Measured with immunoSEQ multiplex PCR; TCRdb has only the in-frame clones, and not every one. This table has 130,000 or so clones, 85% appearing once. Sample: PBMCs. These receptors were obtained from a woman between 25 and 40 years old in good health and CMV-seropositive.

The chain carries TRBV5-1 and TRBJ1-5, with 11 nucleotides matching TRBD1. This CDR3 comprises 16 residues. Germline V gene data show CDR1 as SGHRS and CDR2 as YFSETQ. The J segment lost 6 bases and the V segment lost 4 bases, leaving 9 bases of the junction unmatched. The CDR3 is CASSPGQGAFGQPQHF. The CDR3 DNA reads as TGCGCCAGCAGCCCAGGACAGGGGGCGTTTGGTCAGCCCCAGCATTTT.

This clone was counted once. The genes are TRBV5-4 and TRBJ2-1; 10 bases match TRBD1. The CDR3 covers 14 residues. CDR1 SGHNT and CDR2 YYREEE come from the germline V gene (reference sequence). The junction had 8 bases not matched to a gene; V was cut back by 2 bases and J by 12 bases. The CDR3 loop is CASSFSGTGEWQFF. CDR3 coding DNA: TGTGCCAGCAGCTTCTCCGGGACAGGGGAATGGCAGTTCTTC.

The V call is TRBV6-1, the J call TRBJ1-4, with D possibly TRBD1 on 5 matching bases. V lost 6 bases and J 0 bases, leaving 8 bases between the germline ends. CDR1 and CDR2 from the germline V gene are MNHNS and SASEGT. CDR3 length: 14 residues. The CDR3 coding sequence is TGTGCCAGCAGGGAGACAGCAACTAATGAAAAACTGTTTTTT. Translation gives CASRETATNEKLFF.

The rearrangement links TRBV5-1 to TRBJ1-5; 7 bases map to TRBD1. Trimming cost V 3 bases and J 5 bases; bases outside gene matches: 5. The CDR3 loop spans 14 amino acids. The V gene's germline CDR1 is SGHRS and CDR2 YFSETQ. In nucleotides, the CDR3 is TGCGCCAGCAGCTCGACAGGGAGCGATCAGCCCCAGCATTTT. Encoded protein: CASSSTGSDQPQHF. Full variable domain (remainder filled in from reference TRBV5-1 and TRBJ1-5): KAGVTQTPRYLIKTRGQQVTLSCSPISGHRSVSWYQQTPGQGLQFLFEYFSETQRNKGNFPGRFSGRQFSNSRSEMNVSTLELGDSALYLCASSSTGSDQPQHFGDGTRLSIL.

This chain joins TRBV28 and TRBJ1-2; TRBD1 might be the D (6 bases). V shed 6 bases and J shed 4 bases, with 15 bases lying between them. Germline V gene data show CDR1 as MDHEN and CDR2 as SYDVKM. The CDR3 consists of 14 residues. The CDR3: CASRPHTGIYGYTF. The CDR3 DNA reads TGTGCCAGCAGACCTCATACAGGGATCTATGGCTACACCTTC.

This chain connects TRBV11-2 to TRBJ1-1; maybe TRBD1 (6 bases). Deletions cut 4 bases from V and 3 bases from J, with 12 bases between. The V gene's germline CDR1 is SGHAT and CDR2 FQNNGV. This CDR3 has 14 amino acids. CDR3 DNA sequence: TGTGCCAGCAGCTCAAAGAACAGGGACACTGAAGCTTTCTTT. Protein product: CASSSKNRDTEAFF.

The rearrangement links TRBV28 to TRBJ2-5; 7 bases align to TRBD1. The ends lost 4 bases at V and 9 bases at J; junction bases unmatched: 11. Germline lookup yields CDR1 MDHEN and CDR2 SYDVKM. The CDR3 contains 14 residues. CDR3 residues: CASSSGQAPGAQYF. The CDR3 bases are TGTGCCAGCAGTTCCGGACAGGCCCCCGGGGCCCAGTACTTC.

This rearrangement joins TRBV12-5 to TRBJ2-1; possible D gene TRBD2, 6 bases. Germline V CDR1 and CDR2: LGHNT, FRNRAP. The CDR3 runs 16 residues. Trimming took off 4 bases at V and 4 bases at J, with 17 bases between the two ends. The CDR3 nucleotides read TGTGCTAGTGGTTCGTCAGCGGGTCTCGGGTACAATGAGCAGTTCTTC. This gives the protein CASGSSAGLGYNEQFF.

The chain uses TRBV18 and TRBJ2-1, with 9 bases lining up with TRBD1. CDR1 and CDR2 from the germline V gene are KGHSH and LQKENI. The CDR3 consists of 14 residues. The trim removed 3 bases at V and 8 bases at J, leaving 5 bases unmatched. Here the CDR3 DNA reads TGTGCCAGCTCACCGGGACAGGGTTTGTATGAGCAGTTCTTC. It codes for CASSPGQGLYEQFF.

A few counts support this clone. This sequence joins TRBV11-3 and TRBJ2-1; TRBD1 matches at 8 bases. This CDR3 has 14 residues. Germline V gene sequence: CDR1 SGHNT, CDR2 YENEEA. V dropped 5 bases and J dropped 4; count of bases not matched to a gene: 4. CDR3: CASSKGQEYNEQFF. CDR3 sequence (DNA): TGTGCCAGCAGCAAGGGACAGGAATACAATGAGCAGTTCTTC.

This clone was found a few times. V is TRBV6-7 and J is TRBJ2-7; weak D call: TRBD1 (6 bases). TRBV6-7 falls under the ORF class, with uncertain function. CDR3 length: 13 amino acids. V was clipped by 9 bases and J by 2 bases, with 14 bases between them. CDR3 DNA sequence: TGTGCCAGAACAGGGACGGCTCCCTACGAGCAGTACTTC. This gives the protein CARTGTAPYEQYF.

The V call is TRBV5-1, the J call TRBJ2-3; D not resolved. Trimming shortened V by 2 bases and J by 4 bases, and 5 bases separated the two germline ends. Per the germline V gene, CDR1 is SGHRS and CDR2 is YFSETQ. The CDR3 spans 12 residues. The CDR3 reads CASSLSADTQYF. The CDR3 coding sequence is TGCGCCAGCAGCTTATCAGCAGATACGCAGTATTTT.

This chain uses TRBV19 with TRBJ1-1; D gene unclear. Germline CDR1 is LNHDA and CDR2 is SQIVND (reference sequence). This CDR3 is built from 13 residues. Trimming left V 6 bases short and J 5 bases short, with 13 bases between. CDR3 nucleotide sequence: TGTGCCAGTAGCAATCACGAGCGAACTGAAGCTTTCTTT. Translated, it gives CASSNHERTEAFF.

This chain connects TRBV19 to TRBJ2-1, with TRBD2 identical over 8 bases. J lost 0 bases, V lost 1 base, and 2 bases had no gene match. The CDR3 loop spans 16 amino acids. Germline V gene lookup returns CDR1 LNHDA and CDR2 SQIVND (reference sequence). CDR3 DNA: TGTGCCAGTAGTATAGGTAGCGGGGACTCCTACAATGAGCAGTTCTTC. This sequence encodes CASSIGSGDSYNEQFF.

J is TRBJ2-5 and V is TRBV30; TRBD1 agrees at 10 bases. Per germline, CDR1 GTSNPN and CDR2 SVGIG (reference sequence). V lost 1 base to trimming and J lost 0 bases; unmatched junction nucleotides: 2. The CDR3 runs 15 residues. Here the CDR3 reads CAWSGGQGHQETQYF. Here the CDR3 DNA reads TGTGCCTGGAGTGGGGGACAGGGGCACCAAGAGACCCAGTACTTC.

V and J are TRBV27 and TRBJ1-5, with 8 bases that match TRBD1. This CDR3 spans 15 amino acids. V dropped 5 bases and J dropped 4; count of bases not matched to a gene: 7. The germline gives CDR1 MNHEY, CDR2 SMNVEV (reference sequence). The DNA of the CDR3 is TGTGCCAGCAGTCTCCAGACAGGGGTGAATCAGCCCCAGCATTTT. Translating it yields CASSLQTGVNQPQHF.

The V call is TRBV28, the J call TRBJ2-7; 7 nucleotides align to TRBD1. This CDR3 is built from 15 residues. The V segment lost 2 bases and the J segment 3 bases; nucleotides outside the gene matches: 7. Germline V gene data show CDR1 as MDHEN and CDR2 as SYDVKM. The CDR3 nucleotides read TGTGCCAGCAGTTTAGGGACAGAGAGCATCTACGAGCAGTACTTC. Translation: CASSLGTESIYEQYF.